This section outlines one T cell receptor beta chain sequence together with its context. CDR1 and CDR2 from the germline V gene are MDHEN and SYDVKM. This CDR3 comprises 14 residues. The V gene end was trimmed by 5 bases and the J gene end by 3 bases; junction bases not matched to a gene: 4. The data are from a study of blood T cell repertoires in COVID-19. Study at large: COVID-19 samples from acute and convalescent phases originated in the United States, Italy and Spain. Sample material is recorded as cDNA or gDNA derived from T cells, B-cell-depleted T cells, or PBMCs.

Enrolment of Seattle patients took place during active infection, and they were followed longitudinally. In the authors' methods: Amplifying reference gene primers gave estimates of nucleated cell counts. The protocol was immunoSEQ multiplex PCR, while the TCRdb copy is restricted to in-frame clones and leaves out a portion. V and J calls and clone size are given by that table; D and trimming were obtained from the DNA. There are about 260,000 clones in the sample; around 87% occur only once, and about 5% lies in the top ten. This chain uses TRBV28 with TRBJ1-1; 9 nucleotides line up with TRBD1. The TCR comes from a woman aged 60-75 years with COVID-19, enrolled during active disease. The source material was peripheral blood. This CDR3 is CASSTQGADTEAFF. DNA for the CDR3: TGTGCCAGCAGTACACAGGGGGCGGACACTGAAGCTTTCTTT.